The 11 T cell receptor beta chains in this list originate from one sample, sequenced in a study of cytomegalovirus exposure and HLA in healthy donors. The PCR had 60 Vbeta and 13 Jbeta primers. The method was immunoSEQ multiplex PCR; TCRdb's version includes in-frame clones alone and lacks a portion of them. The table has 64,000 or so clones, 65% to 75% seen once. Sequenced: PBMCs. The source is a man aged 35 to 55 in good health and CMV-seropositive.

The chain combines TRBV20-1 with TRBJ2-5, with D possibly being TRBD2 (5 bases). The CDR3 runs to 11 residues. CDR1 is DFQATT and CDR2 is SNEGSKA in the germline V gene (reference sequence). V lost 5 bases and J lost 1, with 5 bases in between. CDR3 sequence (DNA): TGCAGTGCTGGACTCCAAGAGACCCAGTACTTC. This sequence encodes CSAGLQETQYF.

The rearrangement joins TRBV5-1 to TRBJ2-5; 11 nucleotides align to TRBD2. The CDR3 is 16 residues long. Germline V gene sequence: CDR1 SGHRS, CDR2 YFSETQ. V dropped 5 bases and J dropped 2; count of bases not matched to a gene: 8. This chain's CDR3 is CASSPLAGGPQETQYF. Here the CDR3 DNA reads TGCGCCAGCAGTCCTCTAGCGGGGGGCCCACAAGAGACCCAGTACTTC.

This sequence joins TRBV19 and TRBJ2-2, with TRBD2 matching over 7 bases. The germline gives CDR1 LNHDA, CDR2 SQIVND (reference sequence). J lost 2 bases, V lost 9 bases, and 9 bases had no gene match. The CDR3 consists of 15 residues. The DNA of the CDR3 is TGTGCCAGCTTCCGAAGCGGGGCAAACACCGGGGAGCTGTTTTTT. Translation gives CASFRSGANTGELFF.

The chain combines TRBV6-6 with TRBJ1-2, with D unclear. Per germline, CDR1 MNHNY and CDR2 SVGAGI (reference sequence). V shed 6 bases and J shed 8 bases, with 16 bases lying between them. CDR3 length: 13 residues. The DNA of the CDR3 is TGTGCCAGCAGCCCGACTCCTTTAGACGGCTACACCTTC. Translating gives CASSPTPLDGYTF.

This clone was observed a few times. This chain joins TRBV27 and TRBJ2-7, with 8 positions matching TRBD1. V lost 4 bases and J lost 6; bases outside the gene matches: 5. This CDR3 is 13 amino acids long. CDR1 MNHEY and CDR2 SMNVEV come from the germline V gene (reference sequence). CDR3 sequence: CASSSSQGGEQYF. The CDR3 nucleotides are TGTGCCAGCAGTTCGTCACAGGGGGGCGAGCAGTACTTC.

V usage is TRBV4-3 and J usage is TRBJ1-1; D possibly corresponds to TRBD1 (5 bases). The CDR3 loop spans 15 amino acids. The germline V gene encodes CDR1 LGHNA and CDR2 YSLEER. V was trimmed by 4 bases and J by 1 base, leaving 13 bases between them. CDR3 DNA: TGCGCCAGCAGCCTTGGGGGGGTTGGGAACACTGAAGCTTTCTTT. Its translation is CASSLGGVGNTEAFF.

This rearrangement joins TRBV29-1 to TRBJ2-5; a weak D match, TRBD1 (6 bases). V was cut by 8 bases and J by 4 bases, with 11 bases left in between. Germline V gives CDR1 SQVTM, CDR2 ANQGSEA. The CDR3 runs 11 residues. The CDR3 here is CSHTRGETQYF. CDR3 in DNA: TGCAGCCATACCAGGGGAGAGACCCAGTACTTC.

The CDR3 loop reads CASSLGRGGYEQYF. CDR3 bases: TGTGCCAGCAGTTTGGGCAGGGGAGGGTACGAGCAGTACTTC. This chain uses TRBV27 with TRBJ2-7, with D possibly TRBD2 on 7 matching bases. The V gene lost 3 bases and the J gene lost 4 bases, with 13 bases spanning the gap. The CDR3 totals 14 residues. Germline-derived CDR1 and CDR2 are MNHEY and SMNVEV (reference sequence).

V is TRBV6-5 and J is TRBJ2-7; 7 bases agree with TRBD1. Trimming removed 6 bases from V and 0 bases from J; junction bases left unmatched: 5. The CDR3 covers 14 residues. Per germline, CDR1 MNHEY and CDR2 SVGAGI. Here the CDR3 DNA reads TGTGCCAGCAGCCGACAGGGTCGCTCCTACGAGCAGTACTTC. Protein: CASSRQGRSYEQYF.

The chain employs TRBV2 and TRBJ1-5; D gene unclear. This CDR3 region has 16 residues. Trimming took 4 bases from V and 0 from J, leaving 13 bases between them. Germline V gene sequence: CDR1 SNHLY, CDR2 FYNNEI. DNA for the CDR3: TGTGCCAGCAGTGCCCTCGGTGATTATAGCAATCAGCCCCAGCATTTT. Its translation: CASSALGDYSNQPQHF.

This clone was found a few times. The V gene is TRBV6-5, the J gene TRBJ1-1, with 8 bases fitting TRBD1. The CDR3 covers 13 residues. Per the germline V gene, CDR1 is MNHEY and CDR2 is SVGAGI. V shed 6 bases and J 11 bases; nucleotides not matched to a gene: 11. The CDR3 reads CASRRDRQGLAFF. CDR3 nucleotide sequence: TGTGCCAGCAGGAGGGATCGACAGGGGCTCGCTTTCTTT.